The present T cell receptor (beta chain) was sequenced within a study of T cell responses to AZD1222 COVID-19 vaccine (dated by TCRdb to the early 2020s). For the study in its entirety: A total of around 240 trial participants underwent TCR sequencing, of whom 200 to 220 received two doses of AZD1222 and around 25 received two doses of the MenACWY control vaccine. Trial participants were enrolled by age into subgroups of 18-55, 56-69 and 70-plus years, and around 150, 28 and 57 TCR-sequenced participants, respectively, were included in these subgroups. General conclusions and limits of the study: Because no samples from the day 14 peak response were available, repertoires could be characterized only after the peak T cell response. After two AZD1222 doses, both the breadth and the depth of spike-specific TCRs were significantly higher than at day 0 and than in MenACWY recipients. Participants were mostly white British and included more females than males, and it was suggested by the authors that clonal diversity may have been underestimated. Conclusions about previously exposed vaccinees were limited because only five to seven AZD1222 recipients were SARS-CoV-2 seropositive at baseline. Vaccine-associated CD4 TCRs spanned the whole spike protein, with dominant responses in regions 160-218 and 743-854. The 56-69-year group was small, and its depth increase did not reach significance, likely because of low power. Reportedly, almost half of the unique spike-specific TCRs recognized epitopes lying outside the regions that are mutated in the B.1.351 and B.1.1.7 variants.

What the time point label conveys for this sample: about 28 days (+/-7) after the second vaccine dose. AZD1222 recipients with second doses at about 4 weeks or about 12 weeks were pooled, because spike-specific TCR depth and breadth did not differ between schedules. The vaccinee samples were drawn from two UK trials, COV001 and COV002, one of which was a single-blind randomized controlled phase 2/3 trial testing AZD1222 (ChAdOx1 nCoV-19) in healthy adults. Trial participant PBMC samples were collected at day 0 and day 28 after the second dose for TCRbeta chain sequencing. The CDR3 regions of human TCRbeta chains were analyzed by immunosequencing. Per the source publication's procedure: Repertoire TCRs were matched against a reference library of SARS-CoV-2-specific TCRs generated with the MIRA antigen-specificity platform. Breadth meant the fraction of unique TCRs that were SARS-CoV-2-associated, whereas depth meant the fraction of total T cells that were SARS-CoV-2-associated. Using the MIRA data, each spike-specific TCR was assigned both to the spike region to which the TCR was reactive and to a CD4 or CD8 class. Log10-transformed breadth and depth values were compared by one-way ANOVA with Sidak's multiple comparisons tests. The source is immuneACCESS, and TCRdb retained only in-frame sequences with V and J called. Part of the clones is not carried over; for the studies checked, unresolved V genes explain less than half of this, and the remainder is unexplained. V and J calls and clone size follow that table, whereas D and trimming were derived from the DNA. Recorded for this sample are fewer than 200,000 clones; 70% to 90% of them occurred a single time. The top ten constitute around a tenth of the sample.

CDR3 length: 16 amino acids, cysteine to phenylalanine. CDR3 DNA only is kept here, 48 bases in frame from base 1. CDR1 MNHNS and CDR2 SASEGT are derived from the germline V gene. After removal of 1 base from V and 7 bases from J, the junction retains 8 bases not matched to a gene. A word on this clone: The antigen it binds to is not known. No base qualities exist here, and no much larger clone lies one base off it.

The specimen comprised peripheral blood, sampled 28 days after the second AZD1222 dose. In this chain, TRBV6-1 is recombined with TRBJ2-5, with 11 junctional bases fitting TRBD2. This clonotype was sampled from an adult who received the AZD1222 COVID-19 vaccine. In nucleotide form, the sequence is TGTGCCAGCAGTGAAGGTCCGGGACTAGCGGCCCGGACCCAGTACTTC. The resulting protein is CASSEGPGLAARTQYF.